The 29 T cell receptor beta chains below were found in one sample sequenced in a study of blood T cell repertoires in COVID-19. Here immunoSEQ multiplex PCR was the method, and the copy in TCRdb shows in-frame clones only, minus some. The sample has 100,000 to 150,000 clones; roughly 85% are singletons. The specimen was peripheral blood. Source of these receptors: a woman older than 75 with acute or convalescent COVID-19.

The chain combines TRBV9 with TRBJ1-1, with no clear D. V was shortened by 0 bases and J by 1 base, with 7 bases between the two germline ends. The germline V gene encodes CDR1 SGDLS and CDR2 YYNGEE. The CDR3 runs to 14 residues. The CDR3 region has the DNA TGTGCCAGCAGCGTAGGGAGCCAGAACACTGAAGCTTTCTTT. This codes for CASSVGSQNTEAFF.

The chain couples TRBV9 to TRBJ1-6; TRBD1 might be the D (5 bases). The CDR3 is 14 residues long. Trimming took off 7 bases at V and 9 bases at J, with 17 bases between the two ends. Germline values: CDR1 SGDLS, CDR2 YYNGEE. The CDR3 here is CASAGGESVSPLHF. The CDR3 DNA is TGTGCCAGCGCCGGGGGGGAATCGGTTTCACCCCTCCACTTT.

CDR3 amino acids: CASSLDVQGTTGELFF. CDR3 DNA sequence: TGCGCCAGCAGCTTGGATGTACAGGGGACCACCGGGGAGCTGTTTTTT. The V call is TRBV5-1, the J call TRBJ2-2, with 7 bases aligning to TRBD1. This CDR3 has 16 residues. CDR1 is SGHRS and CDR2 is YFSETQ in the germline V gene. Trimming took 0 bases from V and 4 from J; bases not matched to a gene: 6.

This rearrangement joins TRBV7-9 to TRBJ1-2; 8 bases fit TRBD1. Germline V gene lookup returns CDR1 SEHNR and CDR2 FQNEAQ (reference sequence). This CDR3 contains 17 residues. Trimming at V came to 5 bases and at J to 4 bases, leaving 15 bases not matched to a gene. The DNA of the CDR3 is TGTGCCAGCAGCACCAGGGACAGGCCGTCCCCCCTCTATGGCTACACCTTC. Protein sequence: CASSTRDRPSPLYGYTF. Supplemented by reference TRBV7-9 and TRBJ1-2, the full variable domain reads DTGVSQNPRHKITKRGQNVTFRCDPISEHNRLYWYRQTLGQGPEFLTYFQNEAQLEKSRLLSDRFSAERPKGSFSTLEIQRTEQGDSAMYLCASSTRDRPSPLYGYTFGSGTRLTVV.

The gene calls are TRBV5-1 and TRBJ1-3; 7 nucleotides line up with TRBD1. The CDR3 is made up of 17 amino acids. V lost 0 bases and J lost 1; bases outside the gene matches: 7. The V gene's germline CDR1 is SGHRS and CDR2 YFSETQ. As DNA, the CDR3 is TGCGCCAGCAGCTTGGCGGACCCGGGACAGTCTGGAAACACCATATATTTT. Translation gives CASSLADPGQSGNTIYF.

In this sample, this clone turned up a few times. The chain recombines TRBV5-1 with TRBJ2-3; D possibly corresponds to TRBD2 (5 bases). Germline CDR1 SGHRS, CDR2 YFSETQ. This CDR3 is built from 16 residues. Between the trimmed V and J ends, which lost 4 bases and 5 bases, there was a span of 20 bases. CDR3 DNA: TGCGCCAGCAGCAAGCTGGCGGGCTCCCCGGGAGATACGCAGTATTTT. This encodes CASSKLAGSPGDTQYF.

The rearrangement links TRBV6-5 to TRBJ2-1; a weak D match, TRBD1 (6 bases). The CDR3 contains 15 residues. Germline V CDR1 and CDR2: MNHEY, SVGAGI. With 10 bases removed from V and 6 bases from J, the gap between germline ends came to 22 bases. In DNA form, the CDR3 reads TGTGCCACCACCCAGCGCCTCACAGGGCTCAATGAGCAGTTCTTC. Amino acid sequence: CATTQRLTGLNEQFF.

The V and J genes are TRBV9 and TRBJ1-1; TRBD1 aligns across 10 bases. The length of the CDR3 is 16 residues. J was trimmed by 1 base and V by 0 bases; bases with no gene match: 3. CDR1 and CDR2 from the germline V gene are SGDLS and YYNGEE. The CDR3 protein is CASSVGQGAQNTEAFF. As DNA, the CDR3 is TGTGCCAGCAGCGTAGGACAGGGGGCACAGAACACTGAAGCTTTCTTT.

CDR3 sequence reads: CASSSMRTSGGLAQETQYF. The CDR3 nucleotides read TGTGCCAGCAGCTCAATGCGGACTAGCGGGGGACTCGCGCAGGAGACCCAGTACTTC. This chain joins TRBV7-9 and TRBJ2-5, with 13 bases identical to TRBD2. The CDR3 is made up of 19 amino acids. Germline trimming cut 4 bases from V and 5 bases from J; bases unmatched to any gene: 16. The germline gives CDR1 SEHNR, CDR2 FQNEAQ (reference sequence).

The chain carries TRBV6-5 and TRBJ2-7; TRBD1 aligns across 11 bases. V was clipped by 11 bases and J by 6 bases; unmatched bases: 6. This CDR3 comprises 12 residues. In germline, CDR1 is MNHEY, CDR2 SVGAGI. CDR3 residues: CAAGQGALEQYF. The CDR3 nucleotides read TGTGCCGCAGGACAGGGGGCCCTCGAGCAGTACTTC.

This sequence joins TRBV7-3 and TRBJ2-2, with TRBD2 identical over 10 bases. Germline-derived CDR1 and CDR2 are SGHTA and FQGTGA. This CDR3 contains 13 residues. CDR3 nucleotides: TGTGCTTCCAAAACTAGCGGGGTCGGGGAGCTGTTTTTT. This translates into CASKTSGVGELFF.

The CDR3 sequence is CASNPLGTVNEKLFF. CDR3 sequence (DNA): TGCGCCAGCAATCCTTTGGGGACAGTCAATGAAAAACTGTTTTTT. The chain links TRBV4-1 to TRBJ1-4, with TRBD1 matching 7 bases. The CDR3 length is 15 residues. Germline assignment: CDR1 MGHRA and CDR2 YSYEKL. V lost 7 bases to trimming and J lost 5 bases; unmatched junction nucleotides: 10.

This clone was observed a handful of times. The chain joins TRBV9 to TRBJ2-5; TRBD2 aligns across 10 bases. CDR1 and CDR2 (germline): SGDLS, YYNGEE. The CDR3 has 17 residues. Losses at the gene ends were 0 bases for V and 5 bases for J; bases not matched to a gene: 10. The CDR3 here is CASSVGSSGGIQETQYF. CDR3 DNA: TGTGCCAGCAGCGTAGGATCTAGCGGGGGAATCCAGGAGACCCAGTACTTC.

The gene calls are TRBV7-2 and TRBJ2-7, with 14 bases that match TRBD2. V lost 5 bases to trimming and J lost 9 bases; unmatched junction nucleotides: 6. Germline assignment: CDR1 SGHTA and CDR2 FQGNSA. The CDR3 runs 14 residues. CDR3 DNA: TGTGCCAGCAGCCCCGGACTAGCGGGAGGCCCGCAGTACTTC. Translated: CASSPGLAGGPQYF.

The chain uses TRBV7-3 and TRBJ1-2; a possible D gene is TRBD1 (5 bases). The V end was cut by 3 bases, the J end by 8 bases, with 13 bases between. The CDR3 spans 13 residues. Per germline, CDR1 SGHTA and CDR2 FQGTGA. CDR3 in amino acids: CASSFAPGLGYTF. For the CDR3, the DNA is TGTGCCAGCAGCTTTGCCCCAGGGCTCGGCTACACCTTC.

V and J are TRBV7-9 and TRBJ2-1; 9 positions agree with TRBD2. Per the germline V gene, CDR1 is SEHNR and CDR2 is FQNEAQ (reference sequence). The CDR3 totals 15 residues. V dropped 4 bases and J dropped 4; count of bases not matched to a gene: 5. The CDR3 loop is CASSSVAGVYNEQFF. The CDR3 DNA sequence: TGTGCCAGCAGCTCCGTAGCGGGGGTTTACAATGAGCAGTTCTTC.

This chain uses TRBV3-1 (or the pseudogene TRBV3-2) with TRBJ1-2, with a possible D match to TRBD1 (6 bases). CDR1 LGHDT and CDR2 YNNKEL come from the germline V gene (reference sequence). V lost 1 base and J lost 7, with 10 bases in between. The CDR3 is 13 amino acids. CDR3: CASSQGGLGGYTF. CDR3 DNA: TGTGCCAGCAGCCAAGGGGGGCTGGGTGGCTACACCTTC.

Regarding this clone: Other nucleotide sequences from this sample produce the same CDR3. The chain recombines TRBV7-9 with TRBJ1-2; TRBD1 matches 7 bases. CDR3 length: 13 residues. Germline-derived CDR1 and CDR2 are SEHNR and FQNEAQ (reference sequence). J was trimmed by 7 bases and V by 4 bases; bases with no gene match: 6. The CDR3 protein is CASSSRGSGGYTF. The CDR3 DNA is TGTGCCAGCAGCTCCAGGGGGTCTGGTGGCTACACCTTC. Based on the CDR3 plus reference TRBV7-9 and TRBJ1-2, the full variable domain is DTGVSQNPRHKITKRGQNVTFRCDPISEHNRLYWYRQTLGQGPEFLTYFQNEAQLEKSRLLSDRFSAERPKGSFSTLEIQRTEQGDSAMYLCASSSRGSGGYTFGSGTRLTVV.

The J gene is TRBJ1-2, the V gene TRBV9; no clear D. Germline V gives CDR1 SGDLS, CDR2 YYNGEE. There are 16 residues in the CDR3. Trimming stripped 0 bases from V and 8 bases from J, with 20 bases between. The CDR3 region has the DNA TGTGCCAGCAGCGTAGATGCCAGGATAGTACGAGACGGCTACACCTTC. Translating it yields CASSVDARIVRDGYTF.

This chain connects TRBV10-2 to TRBJ2-6; TRBD1 is a possible D gene (5 bases). Germline V gene data show CDR1 as WSHSY and CDR2 as SAAADI. CDR3 length equals 15 residues. The germline V and J ends were trimmed by 5 bases and 0 bases, with 8 bases remaining between them. The CDR3 bases are TGCGCCAGCAGTACAGGTGCCTCTGGGGCCAACGTCCTGACTTTC. Protein product: CASSTGASGANVLTF.

V usage is TRBV7-8 and J usage is TRBJ2-1; perhaps TRBD2 as D (6 bases). The V gene's germline CDR1 is SGHVS and CDR2 FQNEAQ. The CDR3 covers 16 residues. V was trimmed by 8 bases and J by 7 bases, leaving 24 bases between them. This CDR3 is CASSPPSAAGRNEQFF. CDR3 DNA sequence: TGTGCCAGCTCTCCTCCCTCTGCGGCGGGGAGAAATGAGCAGTTCTTC.

The chain links TRBV19 to TRBJ1-1; the match to TRBD1 covers 7 bases. V shed 9 bases and J 4 bases; nucleotides not matched to a gene: 8. Germline V lookup: CDR1 LNHDA, CDR2 SQIVND (reference sequence). The CDR3 runs to 13 residues. Here the CDR3 DNA reads TGTGCCAGCGCCGGGACAGCCTCCACTGAAGCTTTCTTT. Translating it yields CASAGTASTEAFF.

The chain couples TRBV7-2 to TRBJ2-2; D unresolved. The CDR3 has 14 residues. CDR1 and CDR2 (germline): SGHTA, FQGNSA. Trimming took 3 bases from V and 6 from J, leaving 11 bases between them. CDR3 sequence reads: CASSFTSSPGELFF. In nucleotides, the CDR3 is TGTGCCAGCAGCTTTACAAGTTCTCCCGGGGAGCTGTTTTTT.

This chain links TRBV25-1 with TRBJ2-2; D perhaps matches TRBD1 (6 bases). The V gene lost 6 bases and the J gene lost 2 bases, with 19 bases spanning the gap. There are 17 residues in the CDR3. Germline loops: CDR1 MGHDK, CDR2 SYGVNS. The CDR3 sequence is CASRVSAAGANTGELFF. The CDR3 bases are TGTGCCAGCAGGGTCTCGGCCGCAGGGGCCAACACCGGGGAGCTGTTTTTT.

V and J are TRBV28 and TRBJ1-1; D unresolved. This CDR3 region has 13 residues. Germline-derived CDR1 and CDR2 are MDHEN and SYDVKM. Trimming pared 6 bases from V and 1 base from J, leaving 9 bases between. The CDR3 here is CASSRPKNTEAFF. The CDR3 bases are TGTGCCAGCAGCAGGCCCAAGAACACTGAAGCTTTCTTT. Combining the CDR3 with reference TRBV28 and TRBJ1-1 gives the whole variable domain DVKVTQSSRYLVKRTGEKVFLECVQDMDHENMFWYRQDPGLGLRLIYFSYDVKMKEKGDIPEGYSVSREKKERFSLILESASTNQTSMYLCASSRPKNTEAFFGQGTRLTVV.

J is TRBJ1-4 and V is TRBV5-1; D gene ambiguous. Trimming removed 2 bases at V and 1 base at J, with 9 bases between. The CDR3 has 15 residues. Germline CDR1 is SGHRS and CDR2 is YFSETQ. The CDR3 nucleotides read TGCGCCAGCAGCTTCTTACCGGGAACTAATGAAAAACTGTTTTTT. Amino acid sequence: CASSFLPGTNEKLFF. The full variable domain, rest sourced from reference TRBV5-1 and TRBJ1-4, is KAGVTQTPRYLIKTRGQQVTLSCSPISGHRSVSWYQQTPGQGLQFLFEYFSETQRNKGNFPGRFSGRQFSNSRSEMNVSTLELGDSALYLCASSFLPGTNEKLFFGSGTQLSVL.

This clone was picked up one time. The rearrangement joins TRBV28 to TRBJ1-3, with D tentatively TRBD1 (6 bases). Trimming pared 4 bases from V and 4 bases from J, leaving 14 bases between. The CDR3 spans 15 residues. The germline CDR1 and CDR2 sequences are MDHEN and SYDVKM. This CDR3 is CASSSQGTYGNTIYF. The CDR3 nucleotides read TGTGCCAGCAGTTCCCAAGGGACATACGGAAACACCATATATTTT.

The chain recombines TRBV6-1 with TRBJ2-5, with a weak D call TRBD1 (6 bases). There are 15 residues in the CDR3. V lost 3 bases and J lost 5, with 16 bases in between. CDR1 MNHNS and CDR2 SASEGT come from the germline V gene. CDR3 sequence: CASSERQGSSETQYF. In nucleotides, the CDR3 is TGTGCCAGCAGTGAGCGGCAGGGGAGCTCGGAGACCCAGTACTTC.

J is TRBJ1-2 and V is TRBV10-3, with D perhaps matching TRBD1 (5 bases). The germline V gene has CDR1 ENHRY and CDR2 SYGVKD. Trimming stripped 4 bases from V and 14 bases from J, with 23 bases between. This CDR3 comprises 14 residues. CDR3 in amino acids: CAISVNEQARVGTF. In DNA form, the CDR3 reads TGTGCCATCAGTGTGAACGAACAGGCCCGGGTGGGGACCTTC.